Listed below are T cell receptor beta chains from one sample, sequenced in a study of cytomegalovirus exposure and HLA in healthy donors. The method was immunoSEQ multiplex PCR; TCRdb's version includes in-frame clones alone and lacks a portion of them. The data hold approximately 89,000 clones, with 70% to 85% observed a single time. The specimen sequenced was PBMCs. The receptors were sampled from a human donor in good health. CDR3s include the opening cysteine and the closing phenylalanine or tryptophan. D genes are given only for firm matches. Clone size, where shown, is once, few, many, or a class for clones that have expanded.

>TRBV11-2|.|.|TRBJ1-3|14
TGTGCCAGCAGCTACAGCACAGGGGGAAACACCATATATTTT
CASSYSTGGNTIYF
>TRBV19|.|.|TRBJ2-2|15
TGTGCCAGTAGTATCTCTCTAGCGATTGCCGGGGAGCTGTTTTTT
CASSISLAIAGELFF
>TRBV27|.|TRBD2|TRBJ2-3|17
TGTGCCAGCACCCGAATGACTAGCGGGAGGGCGGGATATACGCAGTATTTT
CASTRMTSGRAGYTQYF
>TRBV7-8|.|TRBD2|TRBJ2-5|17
TGTGCCAGCAGCTTAAAGGGCGCGAGCGGGAGACGAGAGACCCAGTACTTC
CASSLKGASGRRETQYF
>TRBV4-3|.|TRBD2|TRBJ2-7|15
TGCGCCAGCAGCCCCCGGGTCCTAGCGGGCTCCGAGCAGTACTTC
CASSPRVLAGSEQYF
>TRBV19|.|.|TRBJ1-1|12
TGTGCCAGTAGGGAGAGGAACACTGAAGCTTTCTTT
CASRERNTEAFF
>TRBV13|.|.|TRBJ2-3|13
TGTGCCAGCAGCTTAGGAGCTGCAGATACGCAGTATTTT
CASSLGAADTQYF
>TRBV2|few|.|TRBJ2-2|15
TGTGCCAGCAGTGTATTACAGGGCGGCACCGGGGAGCTGTTTTTT
CASSVLQGGTGELFF
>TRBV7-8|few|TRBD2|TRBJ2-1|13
TGTGCCAGCAGCGCGGGACTAGCCAATGAGCAGTTCTTC
CASSAGLANEQFF
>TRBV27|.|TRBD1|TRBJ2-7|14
TGTGCCAGCAGTCAGGGACAGCCACCCTACGAGCAGTACTTC
CASSQGQPPYEQYF
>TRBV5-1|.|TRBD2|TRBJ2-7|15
TGCGCCAGCACCCTGTTCAGCGGGGGAGGCTACGAGCAGTACTTC
CASTLFSGGGYEQYF
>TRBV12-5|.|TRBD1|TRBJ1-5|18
TGTGCTAGTGGTTCCCAACCCCCTACGGACAGGGGAGATCAGCCCCAGCATTTT
CASGSQPPTDRGDQPQHF
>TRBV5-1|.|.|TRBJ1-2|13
TGCGCCAGCACCGGGCCCGGGGGGCAAGGCTACACCTTC
CASTGPGGQGYTF
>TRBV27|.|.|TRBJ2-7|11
TGTGCCACCCTCAGGAGGGACGAGCAGTACTTC
CATLRRDEQYF
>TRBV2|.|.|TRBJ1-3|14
TGTGCCAGCAGTGCAGAGGGATCAGGAAACACCATATATTTT
CASSAEGSGNTIYF
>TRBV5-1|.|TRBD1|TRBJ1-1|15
TGCGCCAGCAGCCTTGGGGACAGGGGGAGGACTGAAGCTTTCTTT
CASSLGDRGRTEAFF
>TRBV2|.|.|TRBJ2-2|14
TGTGCCAGCAGTGTGTCCCGGCGGACCGGGGAGCTGTTTTTT
CASSVSRRTGELFF
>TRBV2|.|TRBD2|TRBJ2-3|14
TGTGCCAGCTCGGGACTACTTAGCACAGATACGCAGTATTTT
CASSGLLSTDTQYF
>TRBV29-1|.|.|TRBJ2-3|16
TGCAGCGTTATCATTTGGGACAATCCTGACACAGATACGCAGTATTTT
CSVIIWDNPDTDTQYF
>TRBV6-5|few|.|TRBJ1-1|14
TGTGCCAGCAGTTACCAGGGGATGAACACTGAAGCTTTCTTT
CASSYQGMNTEAFF
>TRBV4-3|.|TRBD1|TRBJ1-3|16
TGCGCCAGCAGCCATTCCGGGACAGGGAACGGAAACACCATATATTTT
CASSHSGTGNGNTIYF
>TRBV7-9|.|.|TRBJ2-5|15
TGTGCCAGCAGCTCGGGGGGCGCGGGGCAAGAGACCCAGTACTTC
CASSSGGAGQETQYF
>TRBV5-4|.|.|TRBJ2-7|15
TGTGCCAGCAGCTTGGGGTCGGACACCGGTTACGAGCAGTACTTC
CASSLGSDTGYEQYF
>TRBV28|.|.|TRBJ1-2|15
TGTGCCAGCAGCCGGGACCCCTCGGGAGTAGGTGGCTACACCTTC
CASSRDPSGVGGYTF
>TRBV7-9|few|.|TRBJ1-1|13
TGTGCCAGCCGGCGGGGGCCGAAGACTGAAGCTTTCTTT
CASRRGPKTEAFF
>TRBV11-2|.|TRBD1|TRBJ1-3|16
TGTGCCAGCAGCCACGGACAGGGCGGCTCTGGAAACACCATATATTTT
CASSHGQGGSGNTIYF
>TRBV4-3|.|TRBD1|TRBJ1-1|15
TGCGCCAGCAGCCCTCGGACAGGGGGAGGTACTGAAGCTTTCTTT
CASSPRTGGGTEAFF
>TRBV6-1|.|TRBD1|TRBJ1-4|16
TGTGCCAGCAGTGGGACGACAGGGTCGGGGGATGAAAAACTGTTTTTT
CASSGTTGSGDEKLFF
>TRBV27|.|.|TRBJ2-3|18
TGTGCCAGCAGTTTTCTCCCCCGGGCCAGCGGGCATGGAGATACGCAGTATTTT
CASSFLPRASGHGDTQYF
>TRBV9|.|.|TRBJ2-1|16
TGTGCCAGCAGCGTAGAATTTCAGGTGGCCTACAATGAGCAGTTCTTC
CASSVEFQVAYNEQFF
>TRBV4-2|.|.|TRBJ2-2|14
TGTGCCAGCAGCCAAGCGGGGTCGACCGGGGAGCTGTTTTTT
CASSQAGSTGELFF
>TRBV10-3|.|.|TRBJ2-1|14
TGTGCCATCAGAGCAGGGGCTTTTGGCGATGAGCAGTTCTTC
CAIRAGAFGDEQFF
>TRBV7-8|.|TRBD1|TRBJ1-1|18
TGTGCCAGCAGCAAATTACTAGGACAGGGGGCTGGCGACACTGAAGCTTTCTTT
CASSKLLGQGAGDTEAFF
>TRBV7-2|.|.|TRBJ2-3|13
TGTGCCAGCAGCTTAGGAGTGGCAGATACGCAGTATTTT
CASSLGVADTQYF
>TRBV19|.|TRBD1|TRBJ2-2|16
TGTGCCATCGATGCGCGGACAGGGGGTGGCACCGGGGAGCTGTTTTTT
CAIDARTGGGTGELFF
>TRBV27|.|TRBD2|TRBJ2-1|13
TGTGCCAGCAGTTTTCAGCGGGAGAATGAGCAGTTCTTC
CASSFQRENEQFF
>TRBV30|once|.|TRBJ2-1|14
TGTGCCTGGGTTCAGTCCCCCTCCTACAATGAGCAGTTCTTC
CAWVQSPSYNEQFF
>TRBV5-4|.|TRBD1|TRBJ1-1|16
TGTGCCAGCAGCTCGGGGACAGGGGTCACCGCCACTGAAGCTTTCTTT
CASSSGTGVTATEAFF
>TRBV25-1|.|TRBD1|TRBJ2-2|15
TGTGCCAGCAGCCACCAGGGACAGGCAACCGGGGAGCTGTTTTTT
CASSHQGQATGELFF
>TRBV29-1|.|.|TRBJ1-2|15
TGCAGCGTTGAAGACGGACAGCAAGCTAACTATGGCTACACCTTC
CSVEDGQQANYGYTF
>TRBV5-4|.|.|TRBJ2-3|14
TGTGCCTGGACCGGGACTTCTAGCACAGATACGCAGTATTTT
CAWTGTSSTDTQYF
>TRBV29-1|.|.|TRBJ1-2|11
TGCAGCGTCAGGTCCGGCTATGGCTACACCTTC
CSVRSGYGYTF
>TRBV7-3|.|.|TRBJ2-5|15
TGTGCCAGCAGCTCTGGGCCAGGGCTACAAGAGACCCAGTACTTC
CASSSGPGLQETQYF
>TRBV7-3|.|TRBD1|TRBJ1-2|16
TGTGCCAGCAGCTTCGGGACAGACTCTTCTAACTATGGCTACACCTTC
CASSFGTDSSNYGYTF
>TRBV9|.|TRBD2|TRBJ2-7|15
TGTGCCAGCAGCGTAGCGGGGGGAGGATTAAACGAGCAGTACTTC
CASSVAGGGLNEQYF
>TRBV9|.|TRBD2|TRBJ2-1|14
TGTGCCAGCAGCGTGACCGGGACTAGCGATGAGCAGTTCTTC
CASSVTGTSDEQFF
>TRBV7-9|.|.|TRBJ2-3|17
TGTGCCAGCAGCTCGTCTAGCGTTAGCTGGATGGGAGATACGCAGTATTTT
CASSSSSVSWMGDTQYF
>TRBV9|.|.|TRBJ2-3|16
TGTGCCAGCAGCGTAGGGGTAAAGACTGTCACAGATACGCAGTATTTT
CASSVGVKTVTDTQYF
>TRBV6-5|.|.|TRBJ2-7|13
TGTGCCAGCAGTTTAGCGGAAACCTACGAGCAGTACTTC
CASSLAETYEQYF
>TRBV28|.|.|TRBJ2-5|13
TGTGCCAGCAGTTCACAGGTTGGGGAGACCCAGTACTTC
CASSSQVGETQYF
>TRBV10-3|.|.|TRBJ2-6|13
TGTGCCATCAGCTTGTCTGGGGCCAACGTCCTGACTTTC
CAISLSGANVLTF
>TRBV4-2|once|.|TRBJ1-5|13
TGTGCCAGCAGCCGAGGAGAGAATCAGCCCCAGCATTTT
CASSRGENQPQHF